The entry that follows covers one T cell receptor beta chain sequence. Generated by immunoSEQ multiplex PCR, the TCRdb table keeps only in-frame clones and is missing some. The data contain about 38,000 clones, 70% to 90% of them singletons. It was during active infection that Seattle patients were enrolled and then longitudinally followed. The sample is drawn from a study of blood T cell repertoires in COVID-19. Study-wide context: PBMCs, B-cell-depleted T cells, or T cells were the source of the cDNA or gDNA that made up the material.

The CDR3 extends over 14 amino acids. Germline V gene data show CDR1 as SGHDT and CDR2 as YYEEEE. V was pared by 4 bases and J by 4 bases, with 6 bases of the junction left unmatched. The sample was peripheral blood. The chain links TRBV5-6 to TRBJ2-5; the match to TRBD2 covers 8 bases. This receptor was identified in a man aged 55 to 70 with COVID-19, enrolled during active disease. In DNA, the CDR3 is TGTGCCAGCAGCCCCCGGACTAGCCCAGAGACCCAGTACTTC. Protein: CASSPRTSPETQYF.